The 8 T cell receptor beta chains below all came from one sample that was sequenced in a study of a mutant IDH1 vaccine in newly diagnosed glioma (TCRdb year 2021). These receptors lack a known antigen. The library was generated by the immunoSEQ multiplex PCR assay. The immuneACCESS repertoire file appears here via TCRdb, limited to in-frame rearrangements. These files lack a portion of the clones; in checked studies, under half of the deficit traces to unresolved V genes, and the cause of the others is not known. This sample has about 35,000 clones in its table, and just under 90% of those were observed once. The top ten clones comprise around 11% of the sample. The time point label corresponds to: week 47, end of study. Each vaccine dose, consisting of 300 ug of a 20-mer mutant IDH1 peptide in Montanide, was administered subcutaneously with topical imiquimod. This specimen was PBMCs, taken from a glioma patient whose treatment included an IDH1 peptide vaccine. The receptors shown here come from a woman aged 25 to 39 with glioma.

This rearrangement joins TRBV4-3 to TRBJ2-2; no reliable D call. The CDR3 is 15 residues long. Between the trimmed V and J ends, which lost 2 bases and 0 bases, there was a span of 7 bases. CDR1 and CDR2 from the germline V gene are LGHNA and YSLEER. CDR3 sequence: CASSQQLPNTGELFF. The CDR3 region has the DNA TGCGCCAGCAGCCAACAGCTCCCGAACACCGGGGAGCTGTTTTTT.

The rearrangement links TRBV2 to TRBJ1-5, with TRBD1 as a possible D gene (6 bases). Trimming stripped 3 bases from V and 4 bases from J, with 10 bases between. The length of the CDR3 is 14 residues. The germline V gene has CDR1 SNHLY and CDR2 FYNNEI. CDR3 nucleotide sequence: TGTGCCAGCAGTGAGGGCAGGGGTAATCAGCCCCAGCATTTT. It translates to CASSEGRGNQPQHF.

V usage is TRBV6-6 and J usage is TRBJ2-3; the match to TRBD2 covers 7 bases. CDR1 and CDR2 (germline): MNHNY, SVGAGI (reference sequence). J gave up 1 base and V 2 bases, and 6 bases lay outside the gene matches. The CDR3 loop spans 16 amino acids. The CDR3 DNA is TGTGCCAGCAGTTACCGCGGGAGCTGGGGCACAGATACGCAGTATTTT. Its protein product is CASSYRGSWGTDTQYF.

J is TRBJ2-5 and V is TRBV5-6; D is perhaps TRBD2 (6 bases). Germline CDR1 reads SGHDT; CDR2 reads YYEEEE. The CDR3 is made up of 13 amino acids. V was clipped by 0 bases and J by 7 bases, with 10 bases between them. DNA of the CDR3: TGTGCCAGCAGCTTGGAAAAGGGAGGGACCCAGTACTTC. This translates into CASSLEKGGTQYF. Supplemented by reference TRBV5-6 and TRBJ2-5, the full variable domain reads DAGVTQSPTHLIKTRGQQVTLRCSPKSGHDTVSWYQQALGQGPQFIFQYYEEEERQRGNFPDRFSGHQFPNYSSELNVNALLLGDSALYLCASSLEKGGTQYFGPGTRLLVL.

This clone was found once. CDR3: CASSPQRTDTQYF. The CDR3 DNA follows: TGTGCCAGCAGCCCCCAACGAACAGATACGCAGTATTTT. The rearrangement joins TRBV9 to TRBJ2-3; D gene ambiguous. V lost 4 bases and J 3 bases, leaving 9 bases between the germline ends. Germline lookup yields CDR1 SGDLS and CDR2 YYNGEE. This CDR3 has 13 residues.

This chain uses TRBV27 with TRBJ1-1; 7 bases fit TRBD1. V was pared by 9 bases and J by 5 bases, with 9 bases of the junction left unmatched. CDR1 and CDR2 from the germline V gene are MNHEY and SMNVEV (reference sequence). There are 13 residues in the CDR3. The CDR3 sequence is CASPAGGGTEAFF. CDR3 DNA sequence: TGTGCCAGTCCGGCAGGGGGGGGTACTGAAGCTTTCTTT.

DNA of the CDR3: TGTGCCAGCAACCCCGCCGGCGCGGGTAGCTATGGCTACACCTTC. This sequence encodes CASNPAGAGSYGYTF. This chain connects TRBV9 to TRBJ1-2, with D uncertain. The V and J ends lost 6 bases and 4 bases respectively, with 19 bases between them. Per germline, CDR1 SGDLS and CDR2 YYNGEE. This CDR3 spans 15 amino acids. Complete variable domain (other parts from reference TRBV9 and TRBJ1-2): DSGVTQTPKHLITATGQRVTLRCSPRSGDLSVYWYQQSLDQGLQFLIQYYNGEERAKGNILERFSAQQFPDLHSELNLSSLELGDSALYFCASNPAGAGSYGYTFGSGTRLTVV.

A remark on this clone: A read error may account for a junction end that differs from germline. This chain links TRBV4-1 with TRBJ1-1, with D possibly matching TRBD1 (5 bases). The CDR3 totals 15 residues. Germline V gene sequence: CDR1 MGHRA, CDR2 YSYEKL. DNA for the CDR3: TGCGCCAGCAGCCAAAGCCTCCCAGGGAACGCTGAAGCTTTCTTT. This translates into CASSQSLPGNAEAFF.